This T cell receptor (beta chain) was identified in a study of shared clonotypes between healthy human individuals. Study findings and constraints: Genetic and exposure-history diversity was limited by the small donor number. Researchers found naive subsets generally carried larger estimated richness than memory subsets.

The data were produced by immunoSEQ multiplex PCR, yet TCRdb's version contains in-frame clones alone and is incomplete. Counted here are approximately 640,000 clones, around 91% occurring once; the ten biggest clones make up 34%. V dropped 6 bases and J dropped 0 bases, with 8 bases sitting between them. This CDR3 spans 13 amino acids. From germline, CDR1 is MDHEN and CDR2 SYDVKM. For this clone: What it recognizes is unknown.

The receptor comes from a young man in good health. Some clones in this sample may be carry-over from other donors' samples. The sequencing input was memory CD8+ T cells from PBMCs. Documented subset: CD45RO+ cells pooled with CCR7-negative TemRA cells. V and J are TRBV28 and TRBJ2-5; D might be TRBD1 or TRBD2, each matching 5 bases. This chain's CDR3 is CASRGPHQETQYF. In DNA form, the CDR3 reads TGTGCCAGCAGGGGACCCCACCAAGAGACCCAGTACTTC.